This is a list of T cell receptor beta chains from one sample in a study of Tregs in tolerant kidney transplant recipients. Measured with immunoSEQ multiplex PCR; TCRdb has only the in-frame clones, and not every one. This table holds about 240,000 clones, roughly 80% found once. Sample: CD4+ T cells from blood. These receptors were collected from a human donor in good health. The CDR3 runs from the conserved cysteine through the conserved F or W. The D gene is left open where the match is weak. Size is stated for part of the rows, as once, few or many counts, or as a class when the clone is expanded.

TRBV11-2	NA	NA	TRBJ2-5	TGTGCCAGCAGCTTAAGTACAGGGTTAGGGGAGACCCAGTACTTC	CASSLSTGLGETQYF
TRBV11-1	TRBD2	NA	TRBJ2-1	TGTGCCAGCAGTCGACTAGCGGGAGTTAATGAGCAGTTCTTC	CASSRLAGVNEQFF
TRBV18	NA	NA	TRBJ1-2	TGTGCCAGCTCACCACGACAGGACCTACTCTATGGCTACACCTTC	CASSPRQDLLYGYTF
TRBV5-1	TRBD2	once	TRBJ2-1	TGCGCCAGCAATGGCGGGGGGGCCTACAATGAGCAGTTCTTC	CASNGGGAYNEQFF
TRBV5-1	TRBD1	NA	TRBJ2-5	TGCGCCAGCAGCTTGGGTACAGGGGGACGGGAGACCCAGTACTTC	CASSLGTGGRETQYF
TRBV5-1	NA	once	TRBJ2-6	TGCGCCAGCATGGGACCGCTCAAATCTGGGGCCAACGTCCTGACCTTC	CASMGPLKSGANVLTF
TRBV5-1	NA	NA	TRBJ1-2	TGCGCCAGCAGCTTGGCGCAGGGGCTGGGCGTCTATGGCTACACCTTC	CASSLAQGLGVYGYTF
TRBV5-1	NA	NA	TRBJ1-1	TGCGCCAGCAGCTTGGAACAGCCCCACACTGAAGCTTTCTTT	CASSLEQPHTEAFF
TRBV5-1	TRBD1	NA	TRBJ2-3	TGCGCCAGCAGCTTAAACAGGGGGATCACAGATACGCAGTATTTT	CASSLNRGITDTQYF
TRBV18	NA	NA	TRBJ1-1	TGTGCCAGCTCACCACCCGGGGTCAACACTGAAGCTTTCTTT	CASSPPGVNTEAFF
TRBV4-1	TRBD1	NA	TRBJ1-4	TGCGCCAGCAGCCAAGTAAACAGGGGGCGGGCTAATGAAAAACTGTTTTTT	CASSQVNRGRANEKLFF
TRBV18	NA	NA	TRBJ2-1	TGTGCCAGCTCACCAGAATACAGAGTTAACTCCTACAATGAGCAGTTCTTC	CASSPEYRVNSYNEQFF
TRBV20-1	NA	NA	TRBJ2-5	TGCAGTGCGAATAATCAGGTCCGGTTGAACTTC	CSANNQVRLNF